These 32 T cell receptor beta chains came from one sample sequenced in a study of cytomegalovirus exposure and HLA in healthy donors. Sequenced by immunoSEQ multiplex PCR; TCRdb stores in-frame clones only, minus some. The repertoire has about 98,000 clones, approximately 84% of them found once; the top ten carry around 6%. Sequencing was done on a sample of PBMCs. All receptors derive from a man aged 18 to 35 in good health and CMV-seropositive.

This clone appeared once. This chain links TRBV6-5 with TRBJ1-5; no firm D call. This CDR3 region has 15 residues. V lost 0 bases and J 0 bases, leaving 6 bases between the germline ends. Germline CDR1 reads MNHEY; CDR2 reads SVGAGI. The CDR3 DNA reads as TGTGCCAGCAGTTACTCGCTAGGTAGCAATCAGCCCCAGCATTTT. Protein product: CASSYSLGSNQPQHF.

The gene calls are TRBV19 and TRBJ2-7; 12 bases map to TRBD2. Per germline, CDR1 LNHDA and CDR2 SQIVND (reference sequence). The V segment lost 7 bases and the J segment 2 bases; nucleotides outside the gene matches: 6. This CDR3 spans 15 amino acids. CDR3 residues: CASKNLAGGAYEQYF. CDR3 in DNA: TGTGCCAGTAAGAATCTAGCGGGAGGGGCCTACGAGCAGTACTTC.

This chain joins TRBV4-1 and TRBJ1-2; TRBD1 is a possible D gene (5 bases). Germline-derived CDR1 and CDR2 are MGHRA and YSYEKL. The ends were cut back, 0 bases at V and 2 bases at J, with 13 bases in the middle. CDR3 size: 16 residues. The CDR3 loop reads CASSQDARTPNYGYTF. The CDR3, as DNA: TGCGCCAGCAGCCAAGACGCGCGGACACCAAACTATGGCTACACCTTC.

The rearrangement links TRBV11-2 to TRBJ1-2; 8 bases match TRBD1. V was pared by 0 bases and J by 3 bases, with 9 bases of the junction left unmatched. There are 17 residues in the CDR3. Germline V gene data show CDR1 as SGHAT and CDR2 as FQNNGV. The CDR3 DNA follows: TGTGCCAGCAGCTTAGATGCCAGGGGGCAAGGGGACTATGGCTACACCTTC. Amino acid sequence: CASSLDARGQGDYGYTF.

This clone was detected once. The chain has TRBV6-5 and TRBJ2-1, with D tentatively TRBD1 (5 bases). Germline CDR1 MNHEY, CDR2 SVGAGI. There are 15 residues in the CDR3. Trimming removed 5 bases at V and 0 bases at J, with 11 bases between. CDR3 residues: CASSILDSSYNEQFF. Here the CDR3 DNA reads TGTGCCAGCAGTATCCTTGACAGCTCCTACAATGAGCAGTTCTTC.

CDR3 DNA sequence: TGTGCCATCAGTGAGGGGGGGTACCAAGAGACCCAGTACTTC. This encodes CAISEGGYQETQYF. The chain uses TRBV10-3 and TRBJ2-5; D may be TRBD2 (6 bases). CDR1 and CDR2 from the germline V gene are ENHRY and SYGVKD. The CDR3 extends over 14 amino acids. V lost 2 bases, J lost 0 bases, and 7 bases lay in between.

In DNA, the CDR3 is TGTGCCAGCAGCTTATTAGCGGGGGGTTCCTACGAGCAGTACTTC. It yields the protein CASSLLAGGSYEQYF. This chain uses TRBV7-2 with TRBJ2-7, with 10 positions matching TRBD2. CDR3 length: 15 amino acids. Per germline, CDR1 SGHTA and CDR2 FQGNSA. The V gene end was trimmed by 2 bases and the J gene end by 1 base; junction bases not matched to a gene: 2. The variable domain in full, with the rest retrieved from reference TRBV7-2 and TRBJ2-7, is GAGVSQSPSNKVTEKGKDVELRCDPISGHTALYWYRQSLGQGLEFLIYFQGNSAPDKSGLPSDRFSAERTGGSVSTLTIQRTQQEDSAVYLCASSLLAGGSYEQYFGPGTRLTVT.

This clone was observed once. This chain joins TRBV7-8 and TRBJ1-5; D not certain. Germline loops: CDR1 SGHVS, CDR2 FQNEAQ. V was pared by 2 bases and J by 0 bases, with 11 bases between. The CDR3 has 16 amino acids. The CDR3 loop reads CASSLFAANSNQPQHF. CDR3 nucleotides: TGTGCCAGCAGCTTATTCGCCGCGAATAGCAATCAGCCCCAGCATTTT. The whole variable domain, filled in from reference TRBV7-8 and TRBJ1-5, reads GAGVSQSPRYKVAKRGQDVALRCDPISGHVSLFWYQQALGQGPEFLTYFQNEAQLDKSGLPSDRFFAERPEGSVSTLKIQRTQQEDSAVYLCASSLFAANSNQPQHFGDGTRLSIL.

The chain recombines TRBV6-5 with TRBJ1-1; D not resolved. Per the germline V gene, CDR1 is MNHEY and CDR2 is SVGAGI. V was trimmed by 0 bases and J by 0 bases, leaving 8 bases between them. This CDR3 region has 15 residues. Here the CDR3 reads CASSYSPGMNTEAFF. As DNA, the CDR3 is TGTGCCAGCAGTTACTCGCCGGGAATGAACACTGAAGCTTTCTTT.

The chain recombines TRBV12-5 with TRBJ2-7; 7 nucleotides agree with TRBD1. The CDR3 length is 17 residues. Germline V gene lookup returns CDR1 LGHNT and CDR2 FRNRAP. J was trimmed by 4 bases and V by 7 bases; bases with no gene match: 19. The CDR3 is CASVGQNHPSSGYEQYF. The CDR3 nucleotides read TGTGCTAGTGTGGGACAGAATCACCCCTCTTCGGGGTACGAGCAGTACTTC.

The V and J genes are TRBV7-8 and TRBJ2-1, with 9 bases that match TRBD2. Germline CDR1 and CDR2: SGHVS and FQNEAQ. This CDR3 region has 14 residues. The V gene end was trimmed by 3 bases and the J gene end by 8 bases; junction bases not matched to a gene: 5. CDR3 residues: CASSLREGLHEQFF. The CDR3, as DNA: TGTGCCAGCAGCTTGCGGGAGGGCCTCCATGAGCAGTTCTTC. Combining the CDR3 with reference TRBV7-8 and TRBJ2-1 gives the whole variable domain GAGVSQSPRYKVAKRGQDVALRCDPISGHVSLFWYQQALGQGPEFLTYFQNEAQLDKSGLPSDRFFAERPEGSVSTLKIQRTQQEDSAVYLCASSLREGLHEQFFGPGTRLTVL.

In its sample, this clone was seen once. CDR3 protein: CASSFEQPSSYNEQFF. CDR3 nucleotide sequence: TGTGCCAGCAGTTTTGAGCAACCAAGCTCCTACAATGAGCAGTTCTTC. The chain carries TRBV28 and TRBJ2-1; D not resolved. This CDR3 has 16 amino acids. The V gene's germline CDR1 is MDHEN and CDR2 SYDVKM. Trimming pared 3 bases from V and 0 bases from J, leaving 12 bases between.

The J gene is TRBJ1-2, the V gene TRBV18, with 7 nucleotides matching TRBD1. The V segment lost 0 bases and the J segment 5 bases; nucleotides outside the gene matches: 9. The V gene's germline CDR1 is KGHSH and CDR2 LQKENI. This CDR3 comprises 16 residues. CDR3 in DNA: TGTGCCAGCTCACCACCTTCGGCAGGGGGTGCGTATGGCTACACCTTC. Its translation: CASSPPSAGGAYGYTF.

The J gene is TRBJ2-7, the V gene TRBV4-3; TRBD1 might be the D (6 bases). This CDR3 is 15 amino acids long. Trimming shortened V by 0 bases and J by 1 base, and 10 bases separated the two germline ends. Per the germline V gene, CDR1 is LGHNA and CDR2 is YSLEER. For the CDR3, the DNA is TGCGCCAGCAGCCAAGAAGAGGGGGTATCCTACGAGCAGTACTTC. Translated, it gives CASSQEEGVSYEQYF.

This clone came up a few times. The V call is TRBV6-6, the J call TRBJ1-6, with D uncertain. CDR3 length equals 12 residues. Germline V CDR1 and CDR2: MNHNY, SVGAGI (reference sequence). With 3 bases removed from V and 10 bases from J, the gap between germline ends came to 7 bases. The CDR3 coding sequence is TGTGCCAGCAGTTATTTTAGCTCACCCCTCCACTTT. It is translated as CASSYFSSPLHF.

The chain employs TRBV27 and TRBJ1-5, with TRBD1 identical over 9 bases. The CDR3 consists of 14 residues. Trimming took 6 bases from V and 5 from J; bases not matched to a gene: 5. The germline V gene has CDR1 MNHEY and CDR2 SMNVEV (reference sequence). The DNA of the CDR3 is TGTGCCAGCAGACGACAGGGGGAGTATCAGCCCCAGCATTTT. This encodes CASRRQGEYQPQHF.

This chain links TRBV5-6 with TRBJ2-5; maybe TRBD2 (5 bases). The CDR3 contains 13 residues. The V end was cut by 3 bases, the J end by 2 bases, with 8 bases between. Germline CDR1 is SGHDT and CDR2 is YYEEEE. CDR3 nucleotide sequence: TGTGCCAGCAGCTGGACTGCACAAGAGACCCAGTACTTC. This gives the protein CASSWTAQETQYF. Filled out from reference TRBV5-6 and TRBJ2-5, the complete variable domain reads DAGVTQSPTHLIKTRGQQVTLRCSPKSGHDTVSWYQQALGQGPQFIFQYYEEEERQRGNFPDRFSGHQFPNYSSELNVNALLLGDSALYLCASSWTAQETQYFGPGTRLLVL.

This chain joins TRBV7-2 and TRBJ2-3, with 9 bases aligning to TRBD2. This CDR3 has 18 residues. The J segment lost 4 bases and the V segment lost 1 base, leaving 12 bases of the junction unmatched. Germline CDR1 and CDR2: SGHTA and FQGNSA. As DNA, the CDR3 is TGTGCCAGCAGCTTAGGGCCGTGGAGCGGGAGGATTGCAGATACGCAGTATTTT. Translated: CASSLGPWSGRIADTQYF.

The count of this clone is one. The V call is TRBV5-1, the J call TRBJ1-5; possible D gene TRBD1, 5 bases. This CDR3 region has 18 residues. The germline V and J ends were trimmed by 2 bases and 3 bases, with 21 bases remaining between them. Germline V gene sequence: CDR1 SGHRS, CDR2 YFSETQ. The CDR3, as DNA: TGCGCCAGCAGCTTAGTCGTCTTGACAGACCCTTCCAATCAGCCCCAGCATTTT. Translation gives CASSLVVLTDPSNQPQHF.

Turning to this clone: Mismatch with germline at one junction end may stem from a read error. The rearrangement joins TRBV27 to TRBJ2-7, with TRBD1 matching 7 bases. CDR3 length equals 12 residues. Per the germline V gene, CDR1 is MNHEY and CDR2 is SMNVEV (reference sequence). DNA of the CDR3: TGCGGGGCCGGGACAGAGAAATACGAGCAGTACTTC. This sequence encodes CGAGTEKYEQYF.

This clone was picked up a small number of times. The chain combines TRBV11-3 with TRBJ2-1, with 8 bases matching TRBD2. The V and J ends lost 5 bases and 7 bases, in that order; junction bases with no gene match: 4. This CDR3 has 13 residues. Looked up from germline, CDR1 is SGHNT and CDR2 is YENEEA. CDR3 in amino acids: CASSPRGGNEQFF. CDR3 in DNA: TGTGCCAGCAGCCCTCGGGGGGGGAATGAGCAGTTCTTC.

The chain uses TRBV6-5 and TRBJ1-1; D unresolved. The V end was cut by 5 bases, the J end by 1 base, with 8 bases between. This CDR3 contains 13 residues. CDR1 is MNHEY, CDR2 SVGAGI, per germline. For the CDR3, the DNA is TGTGCCAGCAGTCGAGACACGAACACTGAAGCTTTCTTT. Protein: CASSRDTNTEAFF.

The chain links TRBV15 to TRBJ2-1; 9 nucleotides agree with TRBD2. The V gene's germline CDR1 is LNHNV and CDR2 YYDKDF (reference sequence). The CDR3 length is 16 residues. The J segment lost 4 bases and the V segment lost 3 bases, leaving 7 bases of the junction unmatched. The CDR3 region has the DNA TGTGCCACCAGCAGTCTTAGCGGGAGTAGTTACAATGAGCAGTTCTTC. Encoded protein: CATSSLSGSSYNEQFF. The full variable domain, rest sourced from reference TRBV15 and TRBJ2-1, is DAMVIQNPRYQVTQFGKPVTLSCSQTLNHNVMYWYQQKSSQAPKLLFHYYDKDFNNEADTPDNFQSRRPNTSFCFLDIRSPGLGDTAMYLCATSSLSGSSYNEQFFGPGTRLTVL.

The chain combines TRBV7-2 with TRBJ2-7; TRBD1 is a possible D gene (6 bases). Trimming left V 2 bases short and J 0 bases short, with 8 bases between. The CDR3 has 14 residues. Germline V gene lookup returns CDR1 SGHTA and CDR2 FQGNSA. Written as DNA, the CDR3 is TGTGCCAGCAGCTTACAGGACAGCTCCTACGAGCAGTACTTC. Protein sequence: CASSLQDSSYEQYF.

This chain connects TRBV6-1 to TRBJ2-3, with TRBD1 identical over 9 bases. The CDR3 is 14 amino acids. Per germline, CDR1 MNHNS and CDR2 SASEGT. V lost 6 bases and J lost 5; bases outside the gene matches: 6. The CDR3 DNA reads as TGTGCCAGCAGCAGGGACAGGGTTCAAGATACGCAGTATTTT. Amino acids: CASSRDRVQDTQYF.

The chain carries TRBV6-5 and TRBJ1-1, with D perhaps TRBD1 (5 bases). This CDR3 region has 14 residues. Germline V gene data show CDR1 as MNHEY and CDR2 as SVGAGI. The V gene lost 7 bases and the J gene lost 1 base, with 13 bases spanning the gap. CDR3 DNA sequence: TGTGCCAGCAATTTTCCAGGGTCGAACACTGAAGCTTTCTTT. It codes for CASNFPGSNTEAFF.

CDR3 in DNA: TGTGCCAACGGGACAGGGTCTGACGAGCAGTACTTC. This sequence encodes CANGTGSDEQYF. The V gene is TRBV7-9, the J gene TRBJ2-7; TRBD1 agrees at 9 bases. From germline, CDR1 is SEHNR and CDR2 FQNEAQ (reference sequence). V lost 10 bases, J lost 5 bases, and 6 bases stayed unmatched. CDR3 length equals 12 residues.

This clone was counted ten times or more. The DNA of the CDR3 is TGTGCCAGCAGCGGTACAGGGTACACCGGGGAGCTGTTTTTT. It translates to CASSGTGYTGELFF. The chain joins TRBV11-1 to TRBJ2-2; D may be TRBD1 (6 bases). From germline, CDR1 is SGHAT and CDR2 FQDESV (reference sequence). V lost 5 bases and J lost 3, with 10 bases in between. The CDR3 length is 14 residues.

The chain carries TRBV19 and TRBJ2-2, with D perhaps matching TRBD2 (6 bases). This CDR3 spans 16 amino acids. V lost 7 bases and J lost 0, with 15 bases in between. In germline, CDR1 is LNHDA, CDR2 SQIVND (reference sequence). The CDR3: CASTPAGSSNTGELFF. DNA for the CDR3: TGTGCCAGTACGCCGGCGGGGAGTTCGAACACCGGGGAGCTGTTTTTT. The whole variable domain, filled in from reference TRBV19 and TRBJ2-2, reads DGGITQSPKYLFRKEGQNVTLSCEQNLNHDAMYWYRQDPGQGLRLIYYSQIVNDFQKGDIAEGYSVSREKKESFPLTVTSAQKNPTAFYLCASTPAGSSNTGELFFGEGSRLTVL.

The rearrangement uses TRBV6-6 and TRBJ2-2; maybe TRBD2 (6 bases). CDR1 and CDR2 from the germline V gene are MNHNY and SVGAGI (reference sequence). With 6 bases removed from V and 4 bases from J, the gap between germline ends came to 12 bases. This CDR3 comprises 14 residues. The CDR3 is CASSPRETTGELFF. As DNA, the CDR3 is TGTGCCAGCAGCCCACGGGAGACCACCGGGGAGCTGTTTTTT.

This chain links TRBV5-6 with TRBJ2-1; TRBD2 agrees at 9 bases. The V gene's germline CDR1 is SGHDT and CDR2 YYEEEE. This CDR3 region has 16 residues. The J segment lost 9 bases and the V segment lost 0 bases, leaving 10 bases of the junction unmatched. CDR3: CASSLERVAGASEQFF. The CDR3 DNA is TGTGCCAGCAGCTTGGAGAGGGTAGCGGGAGCCAGTGAGCAGTTCTTC.

V gene TRBV5-6 combines with J gene TRBJ2-5; TRBD1 matches 9 bases. V lost 6 bases, J lost 5 bases, and 11 bases stayed unmatched. Germline V gives CDR1 SGHDT, CDR2 YYEEEE. The length of the CDR3 is 15 residues. This chain's CDR3 is CASTNMGQGLETQYF. DNA for the CDR3: TGTGCCAGCACCAATATGGGACAGGGACTGGAGACCCAGTACTTC.